These 26 T cell receptor beta chains were all obtained from the same sample, sequenced in a study of T cell responses to AZD1222 COVID-19 vaccine. Sequencing was performed with immunoSEQ multiplex PCR; in TCRdb, only in-frame clones are kept and a portion is missing. This table has some 150,000 clones, about nine tenths appearing once. The sequencing used peripheral blood, collected 28 days after the second AZD1222 dose. The receptors were sampled from an adult who received the AZD1222 COVID-19 vaccine.

The CDR3 is CASSLSQGGFGYTF. CDR3 DNA: TGTGCCAGCAGTTTATCCCAGGGCGGGTTTGGCTACACCTTC. The chain links TRBV28 to TRBJ1-2, with D possibly being TRBD1 (5 bases). This CDR3 has 14 residues. Germline V CDR1 and CDR2: MDHEN, SYDVKM. The germline V and J ends were trimmed by 1 base and 7 bases, with 13 bases remaining between them.

The gene calls are TRBV10-3 and TRBJ1-2, with D perhaps TRBD1 (6 bases). In germline, CDR1 is ENHRY, CDR2 SYGVKD. The V gene lost 3 bases and the J gene lost 12 bases, with 17 bases spanning the gap. CDR3 length: 13 residues. Here the CDR3 reads CAISEWEGGNDTF. CDR3 bases: TGTGCCATCAGTGAATGGGAAGGGGGAAACGACACCTTC.

The CDR3 nucleotides are TGTGCCAGTAGTTTGCAGGGATGGGACTACTATGGCTACACCTTC. Amino acids: CASSLQGWDYYGYTF. The J gene is TRBJ1-2, the V gene TRBV19; perhaps TRBD1 as D (5 bases). Trimming took off 5 bases at V and 3 bases at J, with 16 bases between the two ends. The CDR3 runs to 15 residues. Germline CDR1 LNHDA, CDR2 SQIVND (reference sequence).

This chain joins TRBV7-3 and TRBJ1-1; a weak D match, TRBD1 (5 bases). This CDR3 is built from 16 residues. Trimming left V 1 base short and J 1 base short, with 13 bases between. The V gene's germline CDR1 is SGHTA and CDR2 FQGTGA. CDR3 DNA: TGTGCCAGCAGCTTAATGGGAGGGGCTACGAACACTGAAGCTTTCTTT. As protein: CASSLMGGATNTEAFF.

V gene TRBV5-6 combines with J gene TRBJ1-1, with a tentative D call TRBD1 (5 bases). In germline, CDR1 is SGHDT, CDR2 YYEEEE. CDR3 size: 16 residues. Between the trimmed V and J ends, which lost 2 bases and 7 bases, there was a span of 21 bases. The CDR3 here is CASSFIGAPGRGEAFF. The CDR3 nucleotides read TGTGCCAGCAGCTTTATCGGGGCCCCAGGGCGTGGTGAAGCTTTCTTT. Using reference TRBV5-6 and TRBJ1-1 for the parts outside the CDR3, the full variable domain is DAGVTQSPTHLIKTRGQQVTLRCSPKSGHDTVSWYQQALGQGPQFIFQYYEEEERQRGNFPDRFSGHQFPNYSSELNVNALLLGDSALYLCASSFIGAPGRGEAFFGQGTRLTVV.

The chain recombines TRBV11-2 with TRBJ2-7; 8 bases are a match to TRBD1. The CDR3 loop spans 16 amino acids. Losses at the gene ends were 0 bases for V and 6 bases for J; bases not matched to a gene: 10. Germline V gives CDR1 SGHAT, CDR2 FQNNGV. CDR3 coding DNA: TGTGCCAGCAGCTTAGAAGGGGAGGACAGGGAAGGCGAGCAGTACTTC. It is translated as CASSLEGEDREGEQYF.

V gene TRBV6-5 combines with J gene TRBJ2-7, with D tentatively TRBD2 (6 bases). V was shortened by 7 bases and J by 2 bases, with 15 bases between the two germline ends. This CDR3 is 14 amino acids long. CDR1 is MNHEY, CDR2 SVGAGI, per germline. The CDR3 region has the DNA TGTGCCAGCACCTCAGCGGGCACCCCCTACGAGCAGTACTTC. Translating it yields CASTSAGTPYEQYF.

The CDR3 DNA sequence: TGCAGCGTGCGGGACAGGGACTTTCCGGGAGAGACCCAGTACTTC. It encodes CSVRDRDFPGETQYF. This chain connects TRBV29-1 to TRBJ2-5; 9 nucleotides agree with TRBD1. Trimming removed 6 bases from V and 4 bases from J; junction bases left unmatched: 12. Germline values: CDR1 SQVTM, CDR2 ANQGSEA. This CDR3 has 15 residues. Drawing the rest from reference TRBV29-1 and TRBJ2-5, the complete variable domain is SAVISQKPSRDICQRGTSLTIQCQVDSQVTMMFWYRQQPGQSLTLIATANQGSEATYESGFVIDKFPISRPNLTFSTLTVSNMSPEDSSIYLCSVRDRDFPGETQYFGPGTRLLVL.

The J gene is TRBJ1-6, the V gene TRBV25-1; 7 nucleotides agree with TRBD1. The CDR3 extends over 15 amino acids. J was trimmed by 4 bases and V by 3 bases; bases with no gene match: 3. The germline CDR1 and CDR2 sequences are MGHDK and SYGVNS. Here the CDR3 reads CASSDDRVYNSPLHF. Written as DNA, the CDR3 is TGTGCCAGCAGTGACGACAGGGTTTATAATTCACCCCTCCACTTT.

This clone has only a few counts. Germline and junction disagree at one end, which may indicate a read error. CDR3 loop: CASSPIGTAKETQYF. The DNA of the CDR3 is TGTGCTAGCAGCCCCATCGGGACGGCTAAAGAGACCCAGTACTTC. The V gene is TRBV7-7, the J gene TRBJ2-5, with D perhaps assigned TRBD1 or TRBD2 (5 bases each). The CDR3 has 15 amino acids. CDR1 is SSHAT and CDR2 is FNYEAQ in the germline V gene (reference sequence).

This rearrangement joins TRBV4-3 to TRBJ2-1; D call uncertain. CDR1 and CDR2 (germline): LGHNA, YSLEER. V was pared by 0 bases and J by 5 bases, with 8 bases between. The CDR3 runs to 14 residues. CDR3 in DNA: TGCGCCAGCAGCCAAGACCCCCATAACAATGAGCAGTTCTTC. Translated: CASSQDPHNNEQFF.

The chain joins TRBV13 to TRBJ2-1; no definite D call. Germline CDR1 reads PRHDT; CDR2 reads FYEKMQ (reference sequence). V gave up 5 bases and J gave up 3 bases, with 23 bases separating them. CDR3 length equals 18 residues. This CDR3 reads CASSLPLTGHGIYNEQFF. The CDR3 DNA is TGTGCCAGCAGCCTCCCTCTGACTGGGCACGGAATCTACAATGAGCAGTTCTTC.

The chain recombines TRBV6-6 with TRBJ2-3; D possibly corresponds to TRBD2 (6 bases). V lost 2 bases and J 2 bases, leaving 14 bases between the germline ends. The germline V gene has CDR1 MNHNY and CDR2 SVGAGI (reference sequence). This CDR3 is built from 16 residues. CDR3 sequence: CASSYSISGPTDTQYF. The CDR3, as DNA: TGTGCCAGCAGTTACAGTATAAGCGGGCCCACAGATACGCAGTATTTT.

The rearrangement links TRBV28 to TRBJ1-1, with a tentative D call TRBD1 (6 bases). The CDR3 is 16 amino acids. Germline-derived CDR1 and CDR2 are MDHEN and SYDVKM. Trimming took 3 bases from V and 0 from J, leaving 14 bases between them. The CDR3 spells CASSFQGRSLNTEAFF. For the CDR3, the DNA is TGTGCCAGCAGTTTCCAGGGGAGAAGCCTGAACACTGAAGCTTTCTTT.

This sequence joins TRBV6-1 and TRBJ2-7; unclear D gene. This CDR3 contains 14 residues. The germline CDR1 and CDR2 sequences are MNHNS and SASEGT. The ends were cut back, 2 bases at V and 2 bases at J, with 10 bases in the middle. CDR3 sequence (DNA): TGTGCCAGCAGTGAATATTCAGCGCCCTACGAGCAGTACTTC. Protein product: CASSEYSAPYEQYF.

The CDR3 DNA reads TGTGCCAGCAGCTCGCCCAAAAAGACAGGGGGCCCAGAGACCCAGTACTTC. This codes for CASSSPKKTGGPETQYF. The rearrangement joins TRBV11-2 to TRBJ2-5, with 10 bases matching TRBD1. CDR1 and CDR2 (germline): SGHAT, FQNNGV. J gave up 4 bases and V 4 bases, and 12 bases lay outside the gene matches. The CDR3 covers 17 residues.

The chain uses TRBV6-5 and TRBJ2-3; 7 bases match TRBD2. After removal of 10 bases from V and 4 bases from J, the junction contained 8 bases not matched to a gene. There are 13 residues in the CDR3. The germline V gene has CDR1 MNHEY and CDR2 SVGAGI. This CDR3 is CATRGGRPDTQYF. CDR3 bases: TGTGCCACGAGGGGAGGGAGACCAGATACGCAGTATTTT.

The chain recombines TRBV7-2 with TRBJ2-7; maybe TRBD1 (6 bases). Trimming took off 5 bases at V and 0 bases at J, with 14 bases between the two ends. Germline assignment: CDR1 SGHTA and CDR2 FQGNSA. The CDR3 is 15 residues long. CDR3 DNA: TGTGCCAGCAGCCCATGGGGGCAGGGCTCCTACGAGCAGTACTTC. Amino acids: CASSPWGQGSYEQYF.

The rearrangement links TRBV6-6 to TRBJ1-1, with 7 bases aligning to TRBD1. Losses at the gene ends were 5 bases for V and 1 base for J; bases not matched to a gene: 7. There are 15 residues in the CDR3. Germline V gene data show CDR1 as MNHNY and CDR2 as SVGAGI (reference sequence). This CDR3 reads CASSDPGQPNTEAFF. The CDR3 DNA is TGTGCCAGCAGTGATCCGGGACAGCCGAACACTGAAGCTTTCTTT.

The chain uses TRBV10-3 and TRBJ1-5; maybe TRBD1 (6 bases). Germline V lookup: CDR1 ENHRY, CDR2 SYGVKD. The CDR3 length is 14 residues. Trimming shortened V by 2 bases and J by 7 bases, and 12 bases separated the two germline ends. CDR3 loop: CAISEDLGAQPQHF. The CDR3, as DNA: TGTGCCATCAGTGAGGACCTGGGGGCCCAGCCCCAGCATTTT.

V and J are TRBV18 and TRBJ1-6; 9 bases map to TRBD1. V shed 5 bases and J 7 bases; nucleotides not matched to a gene: 6. The length of the CDR3 is 15 residues. CDR1 is KGHSH and CDR2 is LQKENI in the germline V gene. The CDR3 nucleotides are TGTGCCAGCTCAGCGGGACAGGGAATCAATTCACCCCTCCACTTT. Its protein product is CASSAGQGINSPLHF. Combining the CDR3 with reference TRBV18 and TRBJ1-6 gives the whole variable domain NAGVMQNPRHLVRRRGQEARLRCSPMKGHSHVYWYRQLPEEGLKFMVYLQKENIIDESGMPKERFSAEFPKEGPSILRIQQVVRGDSAAYFCASSAGQGINSPLHFGNGTRLTVT.

The table lists this clone with a few counts. Here the CDR3 reads CASSARQGVSNQPQHF. CDR3 DNA sequence: TGTGCCAGTAGTGCGCGACAGGGGGTAAGCAATCAGCCCCAGCATTTT. The J gene is TRBJ1-5, the V gene TRBV19; 9 nucleotides agree with TRBD1. This CDR3 has 16 residues. The V gene end was trimmed by 5 bases and the J gene end by 1 base; junction bases not matched to a gene: 6. CDR1 is LNHDA and CDR2 is SQIVND in the germline V gene (reference sequence).

The CDR3 region has the DNA TGTGCCAGCAGTTTATTAGAGACCCAGTACTTC. It is translated as CASSLLETQYF. This sequence joins TRBV12-3 or TRBV12-4 and TRBJ2-5; the D is unclear. The CDR3 length is 11 residues. The V end was cut by 2 bases, the J end by 4 bases, with 2 bases between.

This rearrangement joins TRBV7-2 to TRBJ1-2, with TRBD1 as a possible D gene (5 bases). The CDR3 loop spans 15 amino acids. V shed 3 bases and J shed 5 bases, with 16 bases lying between them. The germline V gene encodes CDR1 SGHTA and CDR2 FQGNSA. DNA of the CDR3: TGTGCCAGCAGCTTCCCAACCGGGACTGCTTATGGCTACACCTTC. Its protein is CASSFPTGTAYGYTF. The full variable domain, with the rest looked up from reference TRBV7-2 and TRBJ1-2, is GAGVSQSPSNKVTEKGKDVELRCDPISGHTALYWYRQSLGQGLEFLIYFQGNSAPDKSGLPSDRFSAERTGGSVSTLTIQRTQQEDSAVYLCASSFPTGTAYGYTFGSGTRLTVV.

The chain recombines TRBV28 with TRBJ2-7; perhaps TRBD2 as D (6 bases). CDR1 MDHEN and CDR2 SYDVKM come from the germline V gene. This CDR3 spans 15 amino acids. Trimming removed 8 bases from V and 0 bases from J, with 17 bases in between. CDR3 loop: CASRRGGGLSYEQYF. CDR3 sequence (DNA): TGTGCCAGCCGAAGGGGAGGAGGACTCTCCTACGAGCAGTACTTC.

The chain employs TRBV6-6 and TRBJ2-1; D is possibly TRBD2 (6 bases). Germline V gives CDR1 MNHNY, CDR2 SVGAGI (reference sequence). The V end was cut by 6 bases, the J end by 7 bases, with 19 bases between. The CDR3 contains 15 residues. The CDR3 sequence is CASSTREEGRNEQFF. The CDR3 DNA reads TGTGCCAGCAGCACCCGAGAGGAGGGTAGGAATGAGCAGTTCTTC.